The 2 T cell receptor beta chains reported below all come from one sample, sequenced in a study of blood T cell repertoires in COVID-19 (dated by TCRdb to about 2020). Receptors were amplified or captured by the immunoSEQ multiplex PCR assay. Not all clones reach the TCRdb copy of this immuneACCESS table, which keeps in-frame sequences only. Checked studies attribute under half of the gap to unresolved V genes and leave the rest unexplained. For this sample the table gives some 300,000 clones, of which approximately 91% were detected only once. Clones ranked in the top ten supply about 9.5% of the sample. Sample: PBMCs or T cells enriched from blood (not recorded which). These receptors were taken from a woman in her thirties or forties who had recovered from COVID-19.

This rearrangement joins TRBV5-8 to TRBJ2-7, with 12 positions matching TRBD2. This CDR3 comprises 16 residues. Germline CDR1 and CDR2: SGHTS and YDEGEE. Trimming cost V 4 bases and J 6 bases; bases outside gene matches: 11. CDR3 loop: CASSEGTSGLPSEQYF. CDR3 in DNA: TGTGCCAGCAGCGAAGGGACTAGCGGGCTACCTAGCGAGCAGTACTTC.

The rearrangement links TRBV7-2 to TRBJ2-3; 8 bases fit TRBD1. V shed 5 bases and J 3 bases; nucleotides not matched to a gene: 10. Germline-derived CDR1 and CDR2 are SGHTA and FQGNSA. This CDR3 is built from 16 residues. CDR3 in amino acids: CASSLVGTGLTDTQYF. The CDR3 nucleotides are TGTGCCAGCAGCCTAGTGGGGACAGGCCTAACAGATACGCAGTATTTT. Variable domain in full (rest from reference TRBV7-2 and TRBJ2-3): GAGVSQSPSNKVTEKGKDVELRCDPISGHTALYWYRQSLGQGLEFLIYFQGNSAPDKSGLPSDRFSAERTGGSVSTLTIQRTQQEDSAVYLCASSLVGTGLTDTQYFGPGTRLTVL.